This TCR beta chain was documented in a study of OX40 agonist ivuxolimab in advanced cancers. For the study at large: Therapy given before enrollment (anti-PD-1, anti-PD-L1 or anti-CTLA-4) was allowed, and approximately 40% had some. Findings and caveats of the study: Clonal expansion was seen in CD4+ and CD8+ blood T cells by week 6 at 0.1 to 3.0 mg/kg. Among T cells, CD8+ cells averaged more expanded clones than CD4+ cells.

V gave up 7 bases and J gave up 2 bases; unmatched junction bases: 4. The germline V gene has CDR1 MNHEY and CDR2 SMNVEV (reference sequence). The CDR3 has 15 residues. About this clone: Its antigen is currently unknown.

Here immunoSEQ multiplex PCR was the method, and the copy in TCRdb shows in-frame clones only, minus some. The sample gives 80,000 to 100,000 clones, 92% of which show up once; roughly 0.5% is in the top ten. This chain connects TRBV27 to TRBJ2-6, with 8 bases fitting TRBD2. The receptor was isolated from an adult with an advanced solid tumor such as melanoma, head and neck, liver or kidney cancer. The specimen comprised CD4+ or CD8+ T cells sorted from blood, sampled in a trial of the OX40 agonist ivuxolimab. The CDR3 region is CASTSSGAGANVLTF. CDR3 DNA sequence: TGTGCCAGCACTAGTAGCGGGGCTGGGGCCAACGTCCTGACTTTC.